This entry is about one T cell receptor beta chain. This sample is part of a study of synovial regulatory T cells in juvenile arthritis. Germline CDR1 and CDR2: SGHVS and FNYEAQ. The CDR3 extends over 13 amino acids. The DNA is not on file. Measured with immunoSEQ multiplex PCR; TCRdb has only the in-frame clones, and not every one. The sample totals 8,000 to 10,000 clones; its top ten clones hold about 0.9%. Sample: Treg cells from blood. As to subset: remaining (HLA-DR-negative) circulating blood Treg cells. The receptor was isolated from a donor younger than 30 with juvenile idiopathic arthritis. The genes are TRBV7-6 and TRBJ1-1; TCRdb gives TRBD1 as the D gene, but with no DNA this cannot be confirmed. The CDR3 protein is CASSLEVTGRAFF.